The clone carrying this T cell receptor (beta chain) was observed a handful of times. Its antigen is unknown. CDR1 and CDR2 (germline): WSHSY, SAAADI. Trimming took 5 bases from V and 9 from J, leaving 25 bases between them. The CDR3 spans 17 residues. Libraries were prepared by immunoSEQ multiplex PCR; TCRdb keeps only in-frame clonotypes and omits some of them. The profile shows 37,000 or so clones, 70% to 90% of them singletons. The data were obtained in a study of PD-1 blockade in classical Hodgkin lymphoma. Study results and caveats: CD4+ but not CD8+ TCR diversity rose significantly by C4D1.

All trial patients relapsed after autologous stem cell transplantation. Sequencing used peripheral blood mononuclear cells (PBMCs), obtained before the second cycle of nivolumab. The receptor was isolated from a human donor with classical Hodgkin lymphoma. This sequence joins TRBV10-2 and TRBJ2-2, with D maybe TRBD2 (5 bases). The CDR3 nucleotides read TGCGCCAGCAGTAATTTAAATACAGCCCCTAGCCTCCGGGAGCTGTTTTTT. Protein: CASSNLNTAPSLRELFF.